This T cell receptor beta chain derives from a study of response to subunit inactivated influenza vaccine. CDR3 length equals 13 residues. Trimming left V 3 bases short and J 2 bases short, with 8 bases between. The germline CDR1 and CDR2 sequences are SNHLY and FYNNEI. Study-level points and caveats: The study's authors posited that every seasonal influenza vaccination enlists few new T cells.

MiXCR, applied by TCRdb to the RT-PCR reads, yields one record per CDR3 protein. This table has a few hundred thousand distinct CDR3 sequences, just over 20% appearing once. As concerns this clonotype: Its antigen remains unknown.

The material was PBMCs from blood, obtained approximately 22 months after vaccination. This chain joins TRBV2 and TRBJ2-7, with TRBD1 as a possible D gene (5 bases). The clonotype was recovered from a man in his fifties or sixties who received an inactivated influenza vaccine. CDR3 loop: CASSDRVTYEQYF. The CDR3 region has the DNA TGTGCCAGCAGTGACAGGGTCACCTACGAGCAGTACTTC.